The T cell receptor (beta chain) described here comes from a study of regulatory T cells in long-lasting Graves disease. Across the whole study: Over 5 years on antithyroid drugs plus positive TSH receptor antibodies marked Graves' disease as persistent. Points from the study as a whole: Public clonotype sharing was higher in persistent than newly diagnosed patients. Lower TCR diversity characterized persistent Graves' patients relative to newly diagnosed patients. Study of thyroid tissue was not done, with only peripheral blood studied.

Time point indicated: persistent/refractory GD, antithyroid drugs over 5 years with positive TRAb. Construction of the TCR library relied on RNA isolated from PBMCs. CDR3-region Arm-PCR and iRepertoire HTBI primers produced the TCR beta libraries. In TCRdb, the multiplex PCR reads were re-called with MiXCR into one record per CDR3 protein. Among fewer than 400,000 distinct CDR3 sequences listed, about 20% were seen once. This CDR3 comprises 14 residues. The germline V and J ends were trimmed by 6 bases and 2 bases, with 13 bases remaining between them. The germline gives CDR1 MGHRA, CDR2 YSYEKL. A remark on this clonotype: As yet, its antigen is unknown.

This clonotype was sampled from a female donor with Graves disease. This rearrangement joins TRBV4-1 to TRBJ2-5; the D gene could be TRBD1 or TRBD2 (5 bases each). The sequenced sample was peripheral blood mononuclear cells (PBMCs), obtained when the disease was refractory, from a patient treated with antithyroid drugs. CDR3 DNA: TGCGCCAGCAGACTCCGGGACGGACAAGAGACCCAGTACTTC. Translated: CASRLRDGQETQYF.